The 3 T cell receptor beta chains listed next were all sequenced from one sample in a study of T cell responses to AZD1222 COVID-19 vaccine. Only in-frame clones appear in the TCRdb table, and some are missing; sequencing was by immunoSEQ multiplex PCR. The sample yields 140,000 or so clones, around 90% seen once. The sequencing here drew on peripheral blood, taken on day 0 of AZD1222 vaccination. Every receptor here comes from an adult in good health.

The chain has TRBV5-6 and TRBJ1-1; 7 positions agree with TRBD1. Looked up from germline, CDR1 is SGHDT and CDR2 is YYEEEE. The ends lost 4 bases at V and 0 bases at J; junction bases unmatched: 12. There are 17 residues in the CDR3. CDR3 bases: TGTGCCAGCAGCGGGGGGACAGCCCTGGACATGAACACTGAAGCTTTCTTT. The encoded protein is CASSGGTALDMNTEAFF.

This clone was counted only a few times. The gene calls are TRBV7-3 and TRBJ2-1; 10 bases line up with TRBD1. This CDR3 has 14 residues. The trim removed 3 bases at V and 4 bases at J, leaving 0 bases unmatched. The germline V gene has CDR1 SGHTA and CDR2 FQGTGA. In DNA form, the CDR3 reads TGTGCCAGCAGCTTGGACAGGGGGTACAATGAGCAGTTCTTC. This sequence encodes CASSLDRGYNEQFF.

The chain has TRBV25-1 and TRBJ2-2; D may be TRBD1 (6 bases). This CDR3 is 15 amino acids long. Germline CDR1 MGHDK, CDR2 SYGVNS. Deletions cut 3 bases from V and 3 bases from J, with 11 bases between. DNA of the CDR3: TGTGCCAGCAGTGACTACACAGGGTACACCGGGGAGCTGTTTTTT. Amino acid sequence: CASSDYTGYTGELFF.